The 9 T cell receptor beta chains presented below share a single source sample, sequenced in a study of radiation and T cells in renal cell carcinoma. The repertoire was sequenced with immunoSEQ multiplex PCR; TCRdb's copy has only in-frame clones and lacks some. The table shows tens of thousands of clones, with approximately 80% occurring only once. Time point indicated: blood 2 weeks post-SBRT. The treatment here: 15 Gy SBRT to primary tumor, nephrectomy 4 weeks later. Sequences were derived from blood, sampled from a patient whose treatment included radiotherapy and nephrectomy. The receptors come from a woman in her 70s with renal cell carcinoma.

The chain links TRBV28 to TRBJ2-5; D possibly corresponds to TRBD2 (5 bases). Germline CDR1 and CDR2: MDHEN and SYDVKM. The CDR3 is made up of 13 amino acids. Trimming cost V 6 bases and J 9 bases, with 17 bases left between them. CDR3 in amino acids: CASRLLGPGSQYF. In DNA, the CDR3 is TGTGCCAGCAGACTACTTGGCCCGGGGTCCCAGTACTTC.

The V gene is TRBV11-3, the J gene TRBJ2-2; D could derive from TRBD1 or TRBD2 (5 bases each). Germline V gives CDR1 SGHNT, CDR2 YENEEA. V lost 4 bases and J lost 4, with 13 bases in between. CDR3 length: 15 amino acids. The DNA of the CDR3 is TGTGCCAGCAGCTCCCAGGCTGGGGGCACCGGGGAGCTGTTTTTT. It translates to CASSSQAGGTGELFF.

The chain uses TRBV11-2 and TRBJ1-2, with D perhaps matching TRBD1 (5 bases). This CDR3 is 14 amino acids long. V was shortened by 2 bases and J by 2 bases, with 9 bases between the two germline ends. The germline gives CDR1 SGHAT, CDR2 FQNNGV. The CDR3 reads CASSLYDSNYGYTF. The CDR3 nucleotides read TGTGCCAGCAGCTTATATGACAGCAACTATGGCTACACCTTC.

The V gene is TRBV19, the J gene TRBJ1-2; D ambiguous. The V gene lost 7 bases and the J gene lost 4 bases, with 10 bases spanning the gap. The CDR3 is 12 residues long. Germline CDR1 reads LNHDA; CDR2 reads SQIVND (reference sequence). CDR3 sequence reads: CASTEGTYGYTF. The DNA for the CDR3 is TGTGCCAGTACCGAGGGAACCTATGGCTACACCTTC.

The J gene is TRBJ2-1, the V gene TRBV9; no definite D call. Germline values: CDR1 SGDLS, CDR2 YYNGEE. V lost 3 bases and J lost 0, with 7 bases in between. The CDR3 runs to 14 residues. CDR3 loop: CASSGGSSYNEQFF. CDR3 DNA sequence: TGTGCCAGCAGCGGTGGCAGCTCCTACAATGAGCAGTTCTTC.

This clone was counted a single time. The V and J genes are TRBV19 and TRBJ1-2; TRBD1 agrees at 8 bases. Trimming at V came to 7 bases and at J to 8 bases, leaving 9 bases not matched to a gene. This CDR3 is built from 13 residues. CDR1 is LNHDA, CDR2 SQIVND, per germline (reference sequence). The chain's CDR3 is CASTLTGETGYTF. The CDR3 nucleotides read TGTGCCAGTACCCTGACAGGGGAAACAGGCTACACCTTC.

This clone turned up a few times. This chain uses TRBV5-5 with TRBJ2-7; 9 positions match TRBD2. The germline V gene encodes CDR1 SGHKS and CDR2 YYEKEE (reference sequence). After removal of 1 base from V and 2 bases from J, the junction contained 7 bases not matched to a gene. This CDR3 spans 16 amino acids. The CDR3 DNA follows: TGTGCCAGCAGCTTGCTAGCGGGGCCTTTACCCTACGAGCAGTACTTC. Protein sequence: CASSLLAGPLPYEQYF.

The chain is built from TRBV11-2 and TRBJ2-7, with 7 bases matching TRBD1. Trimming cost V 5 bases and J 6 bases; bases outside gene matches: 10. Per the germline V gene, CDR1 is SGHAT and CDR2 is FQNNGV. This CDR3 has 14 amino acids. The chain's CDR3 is CASSRPRGTFEQYF. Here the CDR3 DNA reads TGTGCCAGCAGCCGCCCCAGGGGGACCTTCGAGCAGTACTTC. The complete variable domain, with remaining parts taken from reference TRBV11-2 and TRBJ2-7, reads EAGVAQSPRYKIIEKRQSVAFWCNPISGHATLYWYQQILGQGPKLLIQFQNNGVVDDSQLPKDRFSAERLKGVDSTLKIQPAKLEDSAVYLCASSRPRGTFEQYFGPGTRLTVT.

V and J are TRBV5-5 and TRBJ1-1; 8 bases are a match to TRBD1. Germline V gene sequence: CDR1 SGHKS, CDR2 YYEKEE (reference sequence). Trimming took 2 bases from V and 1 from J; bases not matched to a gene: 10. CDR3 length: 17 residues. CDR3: CASSFPGTGLPNTEAFF. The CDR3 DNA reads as TGTGCCAGCAGCTTTCCCGGGACAGGTCTTCCGAACACTGAAGCTTTCTTT.